The present T cell receptor beta chain was sequenced within a study of vaccination effects on CD4 cells after COVID-19. Germline V CDR1 and CDR2: SGHTA, FQGNSA. The CDR3 totals 14 residues. V lost 0 bases, J lost 4 bases, and 9 bases lay in between. The repertoire was sequenced with immunoSEQ multiplex PCR; TCRdb's copy has only in-frame clones and lacks some. Here the sample spans 60,000 to 65,000 clones, less than 80% being singletons. A remark on this clone: Its antigen remains unidentified.

ViraFEST used viral peptide pools to expand antigen-specific CD4+ T cells before sequencing. The authors isolated CD4+ T cells after more than eight days of culture. Neither prior SARS-CoV-2 infection nor positive nucleocapsid antibodies were present in the vaccine recipients. It was with about 10 IU/ml IL-2 and 8 to 10 ug/ml peptides that a few million PBMC per well were cultured. This receptor was obtained from a human donor who received a COVID-19 vaccine. The sequenced sample was CD4+ T cells from PBMCs cultured with HCoV-OC43 spike peptides, obtained before COVID-19 vaccination. The subset here: HCoV-OC43 spike overlapping peptide pool stimulation. V usage is TRBV7-2 and J usage is TRBJ2-5; D tentatively reads TRBD1 or TRBD2 (5 bases each). The CDR3: CASSLAGVGETQYF. CDR3 bases: TGTGCCAGCAGCTTAGCGGGGGTGGGAGAGACCCAGTACTTC.